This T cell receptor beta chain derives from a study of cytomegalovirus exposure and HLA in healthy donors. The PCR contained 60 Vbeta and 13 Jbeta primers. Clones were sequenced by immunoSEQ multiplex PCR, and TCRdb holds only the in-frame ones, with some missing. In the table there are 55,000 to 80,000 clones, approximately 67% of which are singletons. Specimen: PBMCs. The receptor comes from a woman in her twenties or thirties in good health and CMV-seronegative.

The CDR3 here is CASSPKPFSDYEQYF. In DNA form, the CDR3 reads TGTGCCAGCAGTCCTAAACCTTTTAGCGACTACGAGCAGTACTTC. The rearrangement links TRBV27 to TRBJ2-7; D is perhaps TRBD2 (5 bases). The CDR3 runs to 15 residues. Germline-derived CDR1 and CDR2 are MNHEY and SMNVEV (reference sequence). V dropped 5 bases and J dropped 3 bases, with 17 bases sitting between them.